This TCR beta chain was identified in a study of blood T cells in healthy people across ages (dated by TCRdb to 2015 to 2017). Study-wide context: In model experiments, template switching captured roughly one uniquely barcoded TCR beta cDNA molecule for every two T cells. Using the same blood draw, the study looked at two additional independent replicas of 1 million unique cDNA reads for two donors, one aged 18 to 29 and the other aged 80 or older. Donors were grouped into four age groups: young (average approximately 15 years), middle-aged (39), aged (roughly 62) and long-lived (approximately 78). To avoid experimental bias, donors of different ages were randomly spread across the sequencing lanes. Age-related changes in TCR beta repertoire diversity were measured in the study by deep sequencing normalized with unique cDNA molecular identifiers.

Overall study results and their limits: Donor CMV infection status was unknown, potentially confounding age-related changes in expanded clonotypes. Total diversity estimates from one million sequenced T cells were considered lower bounds and underestimates. As age increased, observed TCR beta diversity per million T cells dropped in a roughly linear way, and a significant reduction was already evident by age 40. Conclusive comparison of naive and antigen-experienced compartments was prevented by the profiling of bulk unsorted PBMCs. Compared with the aged group, the long-lived group had more naive CD4+ T cells, fewer expanded clones and increased TCR diversity, suggesting age selection. There was a strong correlation between observed TCR beta diversity and the percentage of naive T cells measured by flow cytometry.

The CDR3 spans 14 residues, from the cysteine through the phenylalanine. Just CDR3 DNA is preserved here, 42 bases in frame from base 1. Based on the germline V gene, the CDR1 and CDR2 sequences are LGHNA and YNFKEQ. Trimming removed 7 bases from V and 4 bases from J, leaving 15 bases between the germline ends. The donors were 40 or so Caucasian individuals from Russia, aged roughly 6 to 100 years, who were systemically healthy. Approximately 10 milliliters of peripheral blood were collected from each donor into EDTA-treated Vacutainer tubes. Ficoll-Paque density-gradient centrifugation was used to isolate PBMCs, with at least 6 million obtained per sample. Total RNA was extracted from PBMCs with Trizol reagent, with at least 6 micrograms obtained per sample. Naive CD45RAhigh/CD27high T cell percentages were measured by flow cytometry on a PBMC aliquot from every donor. The library was obtained by 5' RACE. Sequenced on an Illumina HiSeq 2500. A second roughly 7 to 11 cycle PCR used a sample-barcoded 5' primer and a J-beta primer mix. A template-switch 5' adaptor carrying 12 random nucleotides introduced a unique molecular identifier onto each TCR beta cDNA molecule. At least 3 million CDR3-containing paired-end reads were obtained from each sample. The Mint cDNA synthesis kit, primed by a TRBC-specific oligonucleotide, was used to synthesize first-strand cDNA from all RNA. Following uracil-DNA glycosylase treatment, a first 18-cycle PCR with universal primers M1SS and BC2_uni_R was performed on all cDNA. Regarding the original processing steps: For normalization, 1 million high-quality reads, each with a distinct molecular identifier, were randomly selected from each sample. Reads with shared molecular identifiers were discarded instead of being binned into consensus sequences. MiTCR, run with a Q25 quality threshold and the strictest error-elimination algorithm, handled CDR3 identification, clonotype clustering and error correction. A nonparametric unseen species model using Euler transformation provided a lower-bound estimate of total TCR beta diversity. Through fastp at Q25 and MiXCR, TCRdb rebuilt clones from the public reads, retaining in-frame beta chains. Each CDR3 protein gets just one entry, which takes the most common genes and DNA from the rows behind it. Clone size and V and J calls follow TCRdb, not the original study. The sample table lists over 550,000 distinct CDR3 sequences, approximately 30% of them with a count of one. The biggest ten clones account for 15% to 19% of the sample.

In the case of this clonotype: What this receptor recognizes is not known. A much larger clone is a single base away; this may be a read error.

The source is an elderly woman in good health. The specimen was blood. The rearranged chain carries TRBV4-2 and TRBJ2-3; the D gene lacks a confident call. Here the CDR3 is given as CASNPQGDADTQYF. The nucleotide sequence is given as TGTGCCAGCAACCCACAAGGCGACGCAGATACGCAGTATTTT.